Described below is a single T cell receptor (beta chain) sequence and its context. Its specific antigen is unknown. Per-base quality was not reported, and no clone a single base away is much larger than it. This entry is derived from a study of T cell changes during pregnancy in multiple sclerosis (dated by TCRdb to about 2019). Study-wide context: The study examined how the T cell repertoire changed over the course of pregnancy in women with multiple sclerosis.

The library was prepared using the immunoSEQ multiplex PCR assay. TCRdb mirrors the immuneACCESS table, restricted to in-frame sequences. Some clones are absent from its copies; in checked studies, under half trace to an unresolved V gene, and the reason for the others is unknown. Counted in this sample were about 30,000 clones; around 89% of them appeared once. The ten largest clones capture around 0.62% of the sample. The germline V gene encodes CDR1 SNHLY and CDR2 FYNNEI. Inclusive of the bounding cysteine and phenylalanine, the CDR3 is 13 residues long. Here the CDR3 DNA is all that survives: 39 bases in frame from base 1. V lost 4 bases and J lost 8 bases; the stretch between them is 11 bases long.

This receptor was identified in a female donor in good health, enrolled as a control in a pregnancy study. Source: CD4+ T cells from peripheral blood mononuclear cells, taken in the third trimester of pregnancy. The receptor chain draws on TRBV2 and TRBJ1-4; no D gene is confidently identified. This receptor carries the CDR3 CASSGGRLEKLFF. The DNA is TGTGCCAGCAGTGGTGGGCGTTTGGAAAAACTGTTTTTT. This CDR3, with the reference TRBV2 and TRBJ1-4 proteins standing in past its ends, gives the full variable domain EPEVTQTPSHQVTQMGQEVILRCVPISNHLYFYWYRQILGQKVEFLVSFYNNEISEKSEIFDDQFSVERPDGSNFTLKIRSTKLEDSAMYFCASSGGRLEKLFFGSGTQLSVL.